This T cell receptor (beta chain) was retrieved from a study of cytomegalovirus exposure and HLA in healthy donors. The PCR contained 60 Vbeta and 13 Jbeta primers. Using immunoSEQ multiplex PCR, the repertoire was profiled, and TCRdb retains in-frame clones only, with some absent. The sample contains about 180,000 clones, about four fifths of which appear only once. Trimming removed 8 bases from V and 7 bases from J, with 11 bases in between. CDR3 length equals 11 residues. CDR1 is MNHEY and CDR2 is SVGAGI in the germline V gene. In this sample, this clone turned up a few times. Antigen unknown. General study points: Fewer N-insertions than the approximately 700-donor mean were reportedly shown by an Asian-associated ancestry cluster in a later analysis. Reports showed the classifier diagnosing cytomegalovirus status with high specificity and sensitivity.

The rearrangement joins TRBV6-5 to TRBJ1-1, with a possible D match to TRBD1 (6 bases). The material sequenced was PBMCs. The clonotype comes from a girl aged 5 to 17 in good health and CMV-seropositive. This CDR3 reads CASQDRYEAFF. CDR3 coding DNA: TGTGCCAGCCAGGACAGATATGAAGCTTTCTTT.